This T cell receptor beta chain came from a study of T cell clonality in common variable immunodeficiency. Findings and caveats of the study: Patient heterogeneity in the CVID cohort limited correlations between repertoire features and clinical complications. Reportedly, TCR beta sequences from common variable immunodeficiency showed fewer deletions and N-nucleotide insertions. The cause of increased CVID clonality remains unclear without subpopulation sequencing.

This clone was recorded at least ten times. What it binds is not known. The missing CDR3 end, 3 residues past where the read stops, is filled in from the germline J gene. Clones were sequenced by immunoSEQ multiplex PCR, and TCRdb holds only the in-frame ones, with some missing. The repertoire shows about 28,000 clones, none seen only once; the top ten take around 30%. V shed 5 bases and J shed 5 bases, with 12 bases lying between them. CDR3 size: 13 residues. Germline loops: CDR1 ENHRY, CDR2 SYGVKD. The chain uses TRBV10-3 and TRBJ2-5; no definite D call. This receptor was taken from a human donor with common variable immunodeficiency. The sample consisted of peripheral blood mononuclear cells. The sequenced part of the CDR3 DNA is TGTGCCATCAGTCGTGACGGGTCTGAGACC. This codes for CAISRDGSET. The complete CDR3 sequence is CAISRDGSETQYF.